The T cell receptor beta chain under discussion was sequenced for a study of cytomegalovirus exposure and HLA in healthy donors. General study results and limits: Reported results showed that the classifier diagnosed cytomegalovirus status with high specificity and sensitivity.

This CDR3 contains 12 residues. Germline V gene data show CDR1 as SGHAT and CDR2 as FQNNGV. V lost 5 bases to trimming and J lost 0 bases, with 4 bases between them. With regard to this clone: Its specificity is not known.

It was with 60 Vbeta and 13 Jbeta primers that the PCR ran. Per the study methods: It was a later analysis that counted 79 million or so unique TCR beta chains, of which some 12 million were shared. Profiling relied on immunoSEQ multiplex PCR, and the TCRdb table lists in-frame clones only, not all of them. V, J and clone size were drawn from that table, and D and trimming were deduced from the DNA. The table shows 95,000 to 150,000 clones, with roughly 9% occurring only once. This clonotype was obtained from a woman aged 35 to 49 in good health and CMV-seropositive. The source material was PBMCs. The V call is TRBV11-2, the J call TRBJ1-1; D remains unclear. CDR3 protein: CASSHLNTEAFF. The CDR3 nucleotides read TGTGCCAGCAGCCATCTGAACACTGAAGCTTTCTTT.